This T cell receptor beta chain was documented in a study of T cells in localized non-small cell lung cancer (dated by TCRdb to about 2020). About the full investigation: The study analyzed T cell repertoires of over 200 early-stage NSCLC patients, comparing tumors and uninvolved tumor-adjacent lungs. The cohort was made up of some 240 treatment-naive NSCLC patients whose localized lung tumors had been resected. A mean age of roughly 64 years was recorded for the NSCLC patients, of whom under 150 were male and more than 85 were female. What the work shows at the level of the full study, not this receptor alone: Higher T cell density in blood was associated with longer overall survival, whereas higher clonality in adjacent lung was associated with shorter survival. Uninvolved tumor-adjacent lung showed the highest T cell clonality, higher than tumor, which suggests more focused antigenic responses in the uninvolved tumor-adjacent lung. Because multi-region sequencing of the tumors was not done, intratumor heterogeneity could not be ruled out. Because the study design was exploratory, TCR variables were selected using unadjusted p-values without false-discovery rate correction. A median of roughly 56 of the top 100 tumor clones were detected in paired uninvolved adjacent lung, and 28 of these tumor clones were also found among the top 100 clones of the paired uninvolved adjacent lung.

At diagnosis, tumor, uninvolved tumor-adjacent lung and peripheral blood were collected and then preserved as a mix of FFPE and fresh-frozen material. For TCR repertoire profiling, blood samples were analyzed as peripheral blood mononuclear cells. Points on this clone: Its target antigen remains unknown. No much larger clonotype is one base removed from it; base qualities were not supplied.

The CDR1 and CDR2 encoded by the germline V gene are MDHEN and SYDVKM. The CDR3 measures 14 amino acids from cysteine to phenylalanine. CDR3 DNA only is kept here, 42 bases in frame from base 1. V drops 6 bases and J drops 7 bases, leaving 16 bases in between. TCR beta CDR3 regions were sequenced from DNA using the immunoSEQ Assay. On the study's bioinformatics: To compute T cell density, TCR beta template counts were normalized to usable DNA, which was estimated by amplifying housekeeping genes. Using the preseqR package, richness was estimated by extrapolating to 120,000 templates for tissue samples and 400,000 templates for PBMC samples. Clonality was taken to be one minus Pielou's evenness. Tissue-enriched TCRs were identified through differential abundance testing performed on productive amino-acid clonotypes, with a minimum total count of 5 and an alpha of 0.1. Repertoire overlap between compartments was quantified with the Jaccard Index and Morisita Overlap Index. TCR beta CDR3s were clustered by GLIPH together with public tetramer-defined viral CDR3s, and at least three viral sequences plus V-gene enrichment were required for viral motifs. What TCRdb holds here is the immuneACCESS table cut down to in-frame rearrangements. Part of the clones is not present; checked against another copy, under half of the missing clones reflect an unresolved V gene, and the others are unexplained. V and J calls plus clone size are reproduced from that table; the DNA served to infer D and trimming. This sample is represented by 70,000 to 95,000 clones; approximately 91% of them were singletons. The ten largest clones add up to roughly 3.9% of the sample.

The sequence is built from TRBV28 and TRBJ2-1; the D gene is perhaps TRBD2, on 6 matching bases. This TCR was sampled from a woman aged 35-75 years with stage II squamous cell lung carcinoma. This specimen consisted of PBMCs, obtained before any cancer treatment. The sequence in DNA is TGTGCCAGCAGCACGTTGGGAGGCAAGAATGAGCAGTTCTTC. Translated, it reads CASSTLGGKNEQFF. Beyond the CDR3, the reference TRBV28 and TRBJ2-1 genes provide the residues; the full variable domain reads: DVKVTQSSRYLVKRTGEKVFLECVQDMDHENMFWYRQDPGLGLRLIYFSYDVKMKEKGDIPEGYSVSREKKERFSLILESASTNQTSMYLCASSTLGGKNEQFFGPGTRLTVL.